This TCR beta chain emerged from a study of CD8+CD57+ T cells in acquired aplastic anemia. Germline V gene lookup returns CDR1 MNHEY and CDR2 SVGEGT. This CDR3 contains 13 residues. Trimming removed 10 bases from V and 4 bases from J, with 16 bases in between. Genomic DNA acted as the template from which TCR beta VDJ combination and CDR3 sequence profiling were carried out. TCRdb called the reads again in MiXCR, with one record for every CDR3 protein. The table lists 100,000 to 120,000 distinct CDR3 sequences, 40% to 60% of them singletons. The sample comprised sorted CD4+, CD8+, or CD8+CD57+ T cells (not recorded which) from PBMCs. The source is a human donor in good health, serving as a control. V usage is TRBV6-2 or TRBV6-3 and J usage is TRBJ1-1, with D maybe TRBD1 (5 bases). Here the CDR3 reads CATRGDWGTEAFF. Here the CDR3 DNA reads TGTGCCACCCGAGGGGACTGGGGCACTGAAGCTTTCTTT.